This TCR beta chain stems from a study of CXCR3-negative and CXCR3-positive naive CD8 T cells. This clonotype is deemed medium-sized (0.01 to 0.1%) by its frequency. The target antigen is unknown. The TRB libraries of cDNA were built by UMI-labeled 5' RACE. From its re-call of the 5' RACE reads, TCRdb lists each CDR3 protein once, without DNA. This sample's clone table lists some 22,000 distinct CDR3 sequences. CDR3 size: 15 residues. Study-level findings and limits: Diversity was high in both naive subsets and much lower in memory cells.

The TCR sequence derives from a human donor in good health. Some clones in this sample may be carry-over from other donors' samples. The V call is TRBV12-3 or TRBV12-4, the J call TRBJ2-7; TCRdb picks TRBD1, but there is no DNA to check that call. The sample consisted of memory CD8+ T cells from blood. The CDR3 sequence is CASSSGQEPPGEQYF.